The entry below gives a single T cell receptor (beta chain) sequence along with its context. Its antigen is unidentified. Assay used: immunoSEQ multiplex PCR; TCRdb lists only in-frame clones, some missing. The sample carries tens of thousands of clones, 84% recorded once. The germline V gene encodes CDR1 SGHNT and CDR2 YYREEE (reference sequence). This CDR3 region has 15 residues. V lost 0 bases to trimming and J lost 5 bases, with 9 bases between them. This record belongs to a study of T cell responses to AZD1222 COVID-19 vaccine. Study outcomes and limitations: Targets within unmutated variant regions were reportedly found for nearly half of spike-specific TCRs.

The chain has TRBV5-4 and TRBJ1-6; D ambiguous. The receptor was derived from an adult in good health. Here the sequenced sample was peripheral blood, taken on day 0 of AZD1222 vaccination. DNA for the CDR3: TGTGCCAGCAGCTTGGTTGTCGGGAATAATTCACCCCTCCACTTT. Translated: CASSLVVGNNSPLHF.